The 31 T cell receptor beta chains given below trace back to one sample, sequenced in a study of T-cell memory formation after mild COVID-19. From the 5' RACE reads, TCRdb called clonotypes with MiXCR, one entry per CDR3 protein. The data hold roughly 300,000 distinct CDR3 sequences, with around 8% observed a single time. The specimen sequenced was PBMCs or a T cell subset sorted from them (not recorded which). The receptors originated from a man aged 18-30 years who had mild COVID-19 (a few samples of this study predate the infection). Cell type and time point are not known.

This clonotype came up a few times. The gene calls are TRBV5-6 and TRBJ2-2, with unresolved D. Deletions cut 4 bases from V and 4 bases from J, with 11 bases between. Per germline, CDR1 SGHDT and CDR2 YYEEEE. The CDR3 covers 14 residues. CDR3 DNA: TGTGCCAGCAGCACGTGGGGTGCCACCGGGGAGCTGTTTTTT. This codes for CASSTWGATGELFF. Combining the CDR3 with reference TRBV5-6 and TRBJ2-2 gives the whole variable domain DAGVTQSPTHLIKTRGQQVTLRCSPKSGHDTVSWYQQALGQGPQFIFQYYEEEERQRGNFPDRFSGHQFPNYSSELNVNALLLGDSALYLCASSTWGATGELFFGEGSRLTVL.

This clonotype has a handful of counts. The chain links TRBV11-2 to TRBJ2-5; TRBD2 matches at 7 bases. The CDR3 has 14 amino acids. J lost 4 bases, V lost 5 bases, and 7 bases had no gene match. Per germline, CDR1 SGHAT and CDR2 FQNNGV. CDR3 sequence (DNA): TGTGCCAGCAGCCTAGGACTAGGCCCAGAGACCCAGTACTTC. This sequence encodes CASSLGLGPETQYF.

V is TRBV14 and J is TRBJ2-1, with no clear D. This CDR3 has 13 residues. V dropped 4 bases and J dropped 9 bases, with 13 bases sitting between them. Germline lookup yields CDR1 SGHDN and CDR2 FVKESK. For the CDR3, the DNA is TGTGCCAGCAGCCGTTTTCTAGTTGGTGAGCAGTTCTTC. It translates to CASSRFLVGEQFF.

This rearrangement joins TRBV10-3 to TRBJ2-1; 11 positions match TRBD2. The germline gives CDR1 ENHRY, CDR2 SYGVKD. This CDR3 comprises 14 residues. J was trimmed by 8 bases and V by 7 bases; bases with no gene match: 7. CDR3 sequence (DNA): TGTGCCATCATGGCTAGCGGGAGGTACGATGAGCAGTTCTTC. This encodes CAIMASGRYDEQFF.

The chain employs TRBV4-1 and TRBJ2-5; D call uncertain. CDR3 length equals 15 residues. Germline lookup yields CDR1 MGHRA and CDR2 YSYEKL. Trimming took 0 bases from V and 1 from J, leaving 9 bases between them. CDR3 sequence: CASSQDRRLQETQYF. CDR3 in DNA: TGCGCCAGCAGCCAAGATCGGCGTCTCCAAGAGACCCAGTACTTC.

J is TRBJ2-5 and V is TRBV27; 10 bases fit TRBD2. The CDR3 extends over 16 amino acids. Germline values: CDR1 MNHEY, CDR2 SMNVEV (reference sequence). V was pared by 5 bases and J by 1 base, with 7 bases of the junction left unmatched. The CDR3 is CASSASSGGFQETQYF. As DNA, the CDR3 is TGTGCCAGCAGTGCATCTAGCGGGGGTTTCCAAGAGACCCAGTACTTC.

This clonotype has a handful of counts. The rearrangement links TRBV19 to TRBJ1-5, with 9 bases fitting TRBD1. Germline V gene data show CDR1 as LNHDA and CDR2 as SQIVND (reference sequence). CDR3 length: 16 residues. Trimming cost V 3 bases and J 6 bases; bases outside gene matches: 9. In nucleotides, the CDR3 is TGTGCCAGTAGTATCCTCGGACAGGGGTCGCGTCAGCCCCAGCATTTT. Protein: CASSILGQGSRQPQHF.

This clonotype was counted between two and nine times. The rearrangement joins TRBV5-1 to TRBJ2-5, with 7 positions matching TRBD2. The V gene's germline CDR1 is SGHRS and CDR2 YFSETQ. Germline trimming cut 5 bases from V and 1 base from J; bases unmatched to any gene: 8. The length of the CDR3 is 15 residues. The CDR3, as DNA: TGCGCCAGCAGTCGGGGGGTTGGGTCCCAAGAGACCCAGTACTTC. Translation gives CASSRGVGSQETQYF.

The table lists this clonotype with a few counts. The chain employs TRBV12-3 or TRBV12-4 and TRBJ2-7; TRBD1 might be the D (6 bases). CDR3 length: 14 amino acids. V lost 5 bases and J lost 6, with 17 bases in between. CDR3 DNA sequence: TGTGCCAGCAGTGCTACAGGGTTATCAGGCGAGCAGTACTTC. Translating it yields CASSATGLSGEQYF.

The table lists this clonotype with many counts. V usage is TRBV7-9 and J usage is TRBJ2-1; TRBD2 might be the D (5 bases). This CDR3 has 14 amino acids. Trimming left V 4 bases short and J 4 bases short, with 11 bases between. CDR1 is SEHNR and CDR2 is FQNEAQ in the germline V gene (reference sequence). CDR3 region: CASSWLRGYNEQFF. The CDR3 DNA sequence: TGTGCCAGCAGCTGGTTGAGAGGGTACAATGAGCAGTTCTTC.

The V call is TRBV12-3 or TRBV12-4, the J call TRBJ2-5; the D gene is possibly TRBD2 (5 bases). The CDR3 is 16 amino acids. V lost 5 bases and J lost 4, with 20 bases in between. The CDR3 loop is CASSPGAVLLGETQYF. DNA for the CDR3: TGTGCCAGCAGTCCCGGAGCGGTATTGTTGGGAGAGACCCAGTACTTC.

The chain links TRBV5-1 to TRBJ2-1, with TRBD2 as a possible D gene (5 bases). This CDR3 has 15 amino acids. The germline CDR1 and CDR2 sequences are SGHRS and YFSETQ. V lost 7 bases, J lost 5 bases, and 19 bases lay in between. The CDR3 region has the DNA TGCGCCAGCTCCAGATACGGGGAACCTGACAATGAGCAGTTCTTC. Translating gives CASSRYGEPDNEQFF.

This clonotype was counted ten times or more. The CDR3 reads CASRKQGLTDTQYF. CDR3 in DNA: TGCGCCAGCAGAAAACAGGGTCTCACAGATACGCAGTATTTT. The chain is built from TRBV4-1 and TRBJ2-3; tentatively, D is TRBD1 (6 bases). The CDR3 has 14 residues. V dropped 6 bases and J dropped 2 bases, with 12 bases sitting between them. The germline V gene has CDR1 MGHRA and CDR2 YSYEKL.

This chain uses TRBV20-1 with TRBJ1-1; 8 nucleotides match TRBD1. The V and J ends lost 2 bases and 3 bases, in that order; junction bases with no gene match: 2. The CDR3 consists of 13 residues. Per germline, CDR1 DFQATT and CDR2 SNEGSKA (reference sequence). The CDR3 spells CSARTGQDTEAFF. The CDR3 DNA sequence: TGCAGTGCTAGAACGGGACAGGACACTGAAGCTTTCTTT.

This clonotype turned up a few times. The chain couples TRBV12-3 or TRBV12-4 to TRBJ1-5; D remains ambiguous. CDR3 length equals 14 residues. Trimming pared 8 bases from V and 9 bases from J, leaving 20 bases between. CDR3 residues: CASAIDLIGLPQHF. CDR3 nucleotides: TGTGCCAGCGCCATTGATCTGATTGGACTGCCCCAGCATTTT.

This clonotype was seen only a few times. The chain couples TRBV20-1 to TRBJ2-7; D is tentatively TRBD1 or TRBD2 (5 bases each). This CDR3 comprises 17 residues. CDR1 is DFQATT, CDR2 SNEGSKA, per germline (reference sequence). Deletions cut 0 bases from V and 4 bases from J, with 22 bases between. CDR3 loop: CSARDLGTGTLSYEQYF. DNA of the CDR3: TGCAGTGCTAGAGATCTCGGGACCGGGACCCTCTCATACGAGCAGTACTTC.

This chain links TRBV20-1 with TRBJ2-7, with a tentative D call TRBD2 (5 bases). Looked up from germline, CDR1 is DFQATT and CDR2 is SNEGSKA (reference sequence). The CDR3 has 13 amino acids. V lost 2 bases and J lost 0, with 8 bases in between. The CDR3 loop reads CSARPGSSYEQYF. CDR3 bases: TGCAGTGCTAGACCGGGGAGCTCCTACGAGCAGTACTTC.

J is TRBJ2-5 and V is TRBV6-2 or TRBV6-3; no clear D gene. CDR3 length equals 14 residues. From germline, CDR1 is MNHEY and CDR2 SVGEGT. V was clipped by 7 bases and J by 2 bases, with 14 bases between them. The CDR3 here is CASTLTMYQETQYF. The CDR3 DNA is TGTGCCAGCACCCTTACGATGTATCAAGAGACCCAGTACTTC.

The sample holds a few counts of this clonotype. The CDR3 here is CASSLGGTGVGNTEAFF. CDR3 coding DNA: TGCGCCAGCAGCTTGGGCGGGACAGGAGTTGGGAACACTGAAGCTTTCTTT. The chain links TRBV5-1 to TRBJ1-1; 8 nucleotides line up with TRBD1. Germline lookup yields CDR1 SGHRS and CDR2 YFSETQ. Losses at the gene ends were 0 bases for V and 1 base for J; bases not matched to a gene: 8. The CDR3 contains 17 residues. Supplemented by reference TRBV5-1 and TRBJ1-1, the full variable domain reads KAGVTQTPRYLIKTRGQQVTLSCSPISGHRSVSWYQQTPGQGLQFLFEYFSETQRNKGNFPGRFSGRQFSNSRSEMNVSTLELGDSALYLCASSLGGTGVGNTEAFFGQGTRLTVV.

Only a few counts were recorded for this clonotype. The gene calls are TRBV27 and TRBJ2-5; D might be TRBD1 (5 bases). Per the germline V gene, CDR1 is MNHEY and CDR2 is SMNVEV (reference sequence). The CDR3 is made up of 13 amino acids. V was pared by 5 bases and J by 1 base, with 8 bases between. The CDR3: CASSTGRQETQYF. DNA for the CDR3: TGTGCCAGCAGTACAGGACGCCAAGAGACCCAGTACTTC.

This clonotype appeared a few times. This chain joins TRBV5-6 and TRBJ2-7, with a possible D match to TRBD1 (5 bases). The CDR3 runs 15 residues. V was pared by 5 bases and J by 2 bases, with 17 bases between. Germline CDR1 SGHDT, CDR2 YYEEEE. The CDR3 reads CASRLDTQGPYEQYF. The CDR3 nucleotides are TGTGCCAGCAGACTCGACACCCAGGGCCCCTACGAGCAGTACTTC.

The V and J genes are TRBV6-6 and TRBJ1-6, with D tentatively TRBD1 (5 bases). Trimming took off 2 bases at V and 13 bases at J, with 15 bases between the two ends. Per germline, CDR1 MNHNY and CDR2 SVGAGI (reference sequence). This CDR3 is built from 14 residues. CDR3 in DNA: TGTGCCAGCAGTTACGGGGCAGGGAGCCCTCCCCTCCACTTT. Translating it yields CASSYGAGSPPLHF.

This clonotype was counted between two and nine times. The chain recombines TRBV7-9 with TRBJ2-3; maybe TRBD2 (5 bases). This CDR3 has 16 amino acids. CDR1 is SEHNR, CDR2 FQNEAQ, per germline (reference sequence). V gave up 5 bases and J gave up 2 bases, with 17 bases separating them. Written as DNA, the CDR3 is TGTGCCAGCAGCCTCAGTCGGGGTCAGGCCACAGATACGCAGTATTTT. It translates to CASSLSRGQATDTQYF.

V and J are TRBV4-1 and TRBJ1-5; D might be TRBD1 (5 bases). V was cut by 3 bases and J by 4 bases, with 7 bases left in between. The CDR3 has 13 residues. In germline, CDR1 is MGHRA, CDR2 YSYEKL. CDR3 DNA sequence: TGCGCCAGCAGCCACCAGGGAAATCAGCCCCAGCATTTT. Protein: CASSHQGNQPQHF.

The chain couples TRBV5-1 to TRBJ1-6, with no clear D. The CDR3 is made up of 15 amino acids. V was shortened by 3 bases and J by 8 bases, with 15 bases between the two germline ends. CDR1 and CDR2 from the germline V gene are SGHRS and YFSETQ. The CDR3 nucleotides read TGCGCCAGCAGCTCCGTCGGAGTTATTGATTCACCCCTCCACTTT. Encoded protein: CASSSVGVIDSPLHF.

V gene TRBV7-3 combines with J gene TRBJ2-1; a weak D match, TRBD2 (6 bases). Germline values: CDR1 SGHTA, CDR2 FQGTGA. V gave up 8 bases and J gave up 2 bases, with 10 bases separating them. The CDR3 covers 13 residues. CDR3 nucleotide sequence: TGTGCCAGCGCGCGGGACCCCTACAATGAGCAGTTCTTC. Amino acids: CASARDPYNEQFF.

This clonotype was counted between two and nine times. The chain links TRBV7-2 to TRBJ2-3; TRBD1 aligns across 7 bases. V gave up 5 bases and J gave up 0 bases; unmatched junction bases: 2. The germline V gene has CDR1 SGHTA and CDR2 FQGNSA. The CDR3 loop spans 14 amino acids. The CDR3 sequence: CASSDRVSTDTQYF. The DNA for the CDR3 is TGTGCCAGCAGCGACAGGGTTAGCACAGATACGCAGTATTTT.

This clonotype was picked up a small number of times. The CDR3: CASTGTEYNEQFF. CDR3 coding DNA: TGTGCCAGCACCGGGACAGAGTACAATGAGCAGTTCTTC. The chain recombines TRBV6-2 or TRBV6-3 with TRBJ2-1, with TRBD1 matching over 7 bases. V was clipped by 7 bases and J by 4 bases; unmatched bases: 4. There are 13 residues in the CDR3. Germline assignment: CDR1 MNHEY and CDR2 SVGEGT.

This clonotype was counted many times. The V and J genes are TRBV5-1 and TRBJ2-7; TRBD1 agrees at 9 bases. The J segment lost 6 bases and the V segment lost 4 bases, leaving 8 bases of the junction unmatched. In germline, CDR1 is SGHRS, CDR2 YFSETQ. The length of the CDR3 is 14 residues. CDR3 loop: CASSGGTGTGEQYV. The CDR3 DNA sequence: TGCGCCAGCAGCGGGGGGACAGGGACGGGCGAGCAGTACGTC.

This clonotype was counted a few times. The chain uses TRBV28 and TRBJ2-7; 7 nucleotides match TRBD1. The germline CDR1 and CDR2 sequences are MDHEN and SYDVKM. Trimming cost V 4 bases and J 4 bases; bases outside gene matches: 4. This CDR3 comprises 13 residues. CDR3 residues: CASSSGQEYEQYV. The CDR3 DNA reads TGTGCCAGCAGTTCCGGACAGGAGTACGAGCAGTACGTC.

V and J are TRBV6-1 and TRBJ1-2; D is undetermined. The CDR3 loop spans 16 amino acids. Germline V gene lookup returns CDR1 MNHNS and CDR2 SASEGT. Trimming cost V 5 bases and J 8 bases, with 24 bases left between them. Here the CDR3 reads CASSSLGGSAALGYTF. In nucleotides, the CDR3 is TGTGCCAGCAGTTCATTGGGAGGGTCCGCAGCTTTGGGCTACACCTTC.